This T cell receptor (beta chain) was found in a study of T cell responses to AZD1222 COVID-19 vaccine. Study results and limitations: Per reports, nearly half of all spike-specific TCRs target regions that are unmutated in variants. Donors skewed white British and female; clonal diversity was possibly underestimated. Dominant at 160-218 and 743-854, vaccine-associated CD4 TCRs also spanned spike.

Clones were read by immunoSEQ multiplex PCR, and TCRdb kept only the in-frame ones, dropping some. The sample holds approximately 150,000 clones, about 91% seen once. Notes on this clone: Its antigen is unidentified.

Germline CDR1 is SGHRS and CDR2 is YFSETQ. V shed 4 bases and J shed 0 bases, with 11 bases lying between them. This CDR3 has 14 residues. The chain employs TRBV5-1 and TRBJ2-7; D gene ambiguous. This TCR was sampled from an adult in good health. Sequencing used peripheral blood, obtained on day 0 of MenACWY control vaccination. Here the CDR3 reads CASSRTQSSYEQYF. The DNA of the CDR3 is TGCGCCAGCAGCAGAACACAGAGCTCCTACGAGCAGTACTTC. Using reference TRBV5-1 and TRBJ2-7 for the parts outside the CDR3, the full variable domain is KAGVTQTPRYLIKTRGQQVTLSCSPISGHRSVSWYQQTPGQGLQFLFEYFSETQRNKGNFPGRFSGRQFSNSRSEMNVSTLELGDSALYLCASSRTQSSYEQYFGPGTRLTVT.